This TCR beta chain was observed in a study of regulatory T cells in long-lasting Graves disease. For TCR beta, libraries came from iRepertoire HTBI primers and Arm-PCR of CDR3 regions. TCRdb used MiXCR to reprocess the multiplex PCR reads, holding one entry per CDR3 protein. This table has about 540,000 distinct CDR3 sequences, around an eighth appearing once. Trimming removed 0 bases from V and 5 bases from J, with 8 bases in between. CDR3 length: 13 amino acids. The V gene's germline CDR1 is SGHNT and CDR2 YENEEA. Regarding time point: newly diagnosed GD, antithyroid drugs for less than 3 months. PBMC-derived RNA was used for the TCR library. A further study also used this sample, focusing on T cells in Graves' hyperthyroidism and ophthalmopathy.

The clonotype was recovered from a young man with Graves disease. Sequenced material: peripheral blood mononuclear cells (PBMCs), taken at new diagnosis, from a patient treated with antithyroid drugs. The genes are TRBV11-3 and TRBJ2-7, with D unresolved. The CDR3 loop is CASSLDARNEQYF. CDR3 DNA: TGTGCCAGCAGCTTAGACGCCCGTAACGAGCAGTACTTC.